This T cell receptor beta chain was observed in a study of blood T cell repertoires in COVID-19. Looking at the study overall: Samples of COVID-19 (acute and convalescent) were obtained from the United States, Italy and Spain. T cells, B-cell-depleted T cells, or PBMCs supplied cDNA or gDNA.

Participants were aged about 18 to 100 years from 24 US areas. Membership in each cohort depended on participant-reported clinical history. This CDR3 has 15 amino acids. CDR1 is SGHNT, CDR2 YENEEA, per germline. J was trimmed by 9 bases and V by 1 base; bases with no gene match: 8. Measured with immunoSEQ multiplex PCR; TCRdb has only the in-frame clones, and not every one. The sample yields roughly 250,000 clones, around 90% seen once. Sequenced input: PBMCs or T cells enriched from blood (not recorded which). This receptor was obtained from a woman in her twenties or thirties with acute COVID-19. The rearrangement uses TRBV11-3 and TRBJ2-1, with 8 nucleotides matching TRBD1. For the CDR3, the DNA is TGTGCCAGCAGCTTAGGACAGGGGAACGGGGGTGAGCAGTTCTTC. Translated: CASSLGQGNGGEQFF.